Following are 16 T cell receptor beta chains from one sample sequenced in a study of T cell responses to AZD1222 COVID-19 vaccine. Here immunoSEQ multiplex PCR was the method, and the copy in TCRdb shows in-frame clones only, minus some. The profile shows about 100,000 clones, about nine tenths of them singletons. This sample comprised peripheral blood, obtained on day 0 of AZD1222 vaccination. The source of these receptors is an adult in good health.

This clone was counted only a few times. The CDR3 bases are TGTGCCTGGAGTCAGGAGCTCTTTTATAGCAATCAGCCCCAGCATTTT. Its protein is CAWSQELFYSNQPQHF. The chain uses TRBV30 and TRBJ1-5; no clear D gene. With 2 bases removed from V and 0 bases from J, the gap between germline ends came to 14 bases. This CDR3 is built from 16 residues. The V gene's germline CDR1 is GTSNPN and CDR2 SVGIG (reference sequence).

The chain has TRBV27 and TRBJ1-6, with a tentative D call TRBD1 (6 bases). Trimming stripped 0 bases from V and 5 bases from J, with 8 bases between. CDR3 size: 15 residues. The V gene's germline CDR1 is MNHEY and CDR2 SMNVEV (reference sequence). The CDR3 spells CASSLSGGHNSPLHF. CDR3 DNA sequence: TGTGCCAGCAGTTTATCTGGGGGCCATAATTCACCCCTCCACTTT.

V usage is TRBV10-2 and J usage is TRBJ1-2; maybe TRBD1 (5 bases). Germline CDR1 is WSHSY and CDR2 is SAAADI. There are 14 residues in the CDR3. V was clipped by 0 bases and J by 6 bases, with 11 bases between them. The CDR3 sequence is CASSESRGRDGYTF. The CDR3 coding sequence is TGCGCCAGCAGTGAGTCGAGGGGTCGGGATGGCTACACCTTC.

The chain joins TRBV6-6 to TRBJ1-3; D remains unclear. Germline lookup yields CDR1 MNHNY and CDR2 SVGAGI (reference sequence). The CDR3 is made up of 15 amino acids. Trimming stripped 2 bases from V and 0 bases from J, with 8 bases between. CDR3 nucleotides: TGTGCCAGCAGTTACGCGACGTTCTCTGGAAACACCATATATTTT. This sequence encodes CASSYATFSGNTIYF.

The chain uses TRBV27 and TRBJ1-2, with D unresolved. Germline-derived CDR1 and CDR2 are MNHEY and SMNVEV (reference sequence). V was pared by 4 bases and J by 4 bases, with 22 bases between. The CDR3 length is 17 residues. The CDR3 nucleotides read TGTGCCAGCAGTTCCCTTCCGGGCTATCAAGACGGCTATGGCTACACCTTC. It encodes CASSSLPGYQDGYGYTF.

V and J are TRBV19 and TRBJ2-2, with a possible D match to TRBD1 (5 bases). This CDR3 contains 14 residues. Trimming stripped 4 bases from V and 1 base from J, with 7 bases between. CDR1 LNHDA and CDR2 SQIVND come from the germline V gene (reference sequence). DNA for the CDR3: TGTGCCAGTAGTACAGGGTGGAACACCGGGGAGCTGTTTTTT. Translating it yields CASSTGWNTGELFF.

V gene TRBV11-3 combines with J gene TRBJ2-2; 10 bases match TRBD2. The germline gives CDR1 SGHNT, CDR2 YENEEA. There are 20 residues in the CDR3. V trimming: 3 bases; J trimming: 1 base; junction bases outside the gene matches: 14. Here the CDR3 reads CASSFSLAGAISRNTGELFF. In DNA, the CDR3 is TGTGCCAGCAGCTTCTCCCTAGCGGGAGCTATATCGCGGAACACCGGGGAGCTGTTTTTT.

The chain carries TRBV6-5 and TRBJ2-7; a weak D match, TRBD2 (5 bases). V was pared by 6 bases and J by 0 bases, with 15 bases between. From germline, CDR1 is MNHEY and CDR2 SVGAGI. The length of the CDR3 is 15 residues. The CDR3, as DNA: TGTGCCAGCAGCTCCCCGGGATCGAGCTCCTACGAGCAGTACTTC. Its translation: CASSSPGSSSYEQYF.

This sequence joins TRBV23-1 and TRBJ1-2; 7 nucleotides match TRBD1. TRBV23-1 is filed as an ORF, its function uncertain. V lost 7 bases and J lost 4; bases outside the gene matches: 12. CDR3 length: 15 amino acids. CDR3 loop: CASTIPGQEVYGYTF. In DNA form, the CDR3 reads TGCGCCAGCACTATACCAGGACAGGAGGTCTATGGCTACACCTTC.

J is TRBJ2-5 and V is TRBV2; D gene ambiguous. The germline CDR1 and CDR2 sequences are SNHLY and FYNNEI. This CDR3 contains 10 residues. CDR3 coding DNA: TGTGCTACCAGCCGAGAGACCCAGTACTTC. Translating it yields CATSRETQYF.

V gene TRBV15 combines with J gene TRBJ1-2, with D maybe TRBD1 (6 bases). Germline assignment: CDR1 LNHNV and CDR2 YYDKDF (reference sequence). This CDR3 is built from 17 residues. V shed 1 base and J shed 4 bases, with 19 bases lying between them. CDR3 amino acids: CATSRGTSEQGSYGYTF. In DNA, the CDR3 is TGTGCCACCAGCAGAGGCACAAGCGAACAGGGCTCCTATGGCTACACCTTC.

This chain joins TRBV6-5 and TRBJ1-1; TRBD1 aligns across 11 bases. The CDR3 is 14 residues long. The trim removed 6 bases at V and 5 bases at J, leaving 5 bases unmatched. Germline V lookup: CDR1 MNHEY, CDR2 SVGAGI. The CDR3 DNA follows: TGTGCCAGCAGCGGACAGGGGGCAGGGACTGAAGCTTTCTTT. This sequence encodes CASSGQGAGTEAFF.

This clone was seen once. The V call is TRBV25-1, the J call TRBJ1-6, with D perhaps TRBD1 (5 bases). The germline CDR1 and CDR2 sequences are MGHDK and SYGVNS. V shed 6 bases and J shed 7 bases, with 13 bases lying between them. CDR3 length equals 14 residues. The CDR3 sequence is CASRRGAGNSPLHF. The CDR3 region has the DNA TGTGCCAGCAGAAGGGGCGCGGGGAATTCACCCCTCCACTTT.

The chain links TRBV19 to TRBJ2-3; D gene ambiguous. Looked up from germline, CDR1 is LNHDA and CDR2 is SQIVND (reference sequence). V was trimmed by 7 bases and J by 0 bases, leaving 14 bases between them. The CDR3 contains 15 residues. CDR3 sequence reads: CASTSGDSSTDTQYF. For the CDR3, the DNA is TGTGCCAGTACTAGTGGGGATTCTAGCACAGATACGCAGTATTTT. Drawing the rest from reference TRBV19 and TRBJ2-3, the complete variable domain is DGGITQSPKYLFRKEGQNVTLSCEQNLNHDAMYWYRQDPGQGLRLIYYSQIVNDFQKGDIAEGYSVSREKKESFPLTVTSAQKNPTAFYLCASTSGDSSTDTQYFGPGTRLTVL.

The V call is TRBV7-2, the J call TRBJ2-7; D may be TRBD1 (6 bases). Between the trimmed V and J ends, which lost 2 bases and 1 base, there was a span of 9 bases. The CDR3 is made up of 14 amino acids. CDR1 and CDR2 from the germline V gene are SGHTA and FQGNSA. For the CDR3, the DNA is TGTGCCAGCAGCTTATACCAGGGGTCCTACGAGCAGTACTTC. Its translation: CASSLYQGSYEQYF.

The chain employs TRBV18 and TRBJ2-7; TRBD1 matches 10 bases. There are 15 residues in the CDR3. The ends lost 3 bases at V and 2 bases at J; junction bases unmatched: 4. The germline V gene encodes CDR1 KGHSH and CDR2 LQKENI. Written as DNA, the CDR3 is TGTGCCAGCTCACCCGGGACAGGGGAGACCTACGAGCAGTACTTC. This gives the protein CASSPGTGETYEQYF.